The 27 T cell receptor beta chains below come from one sample, sequenced in a study of beta chain features in type 1 diabetes. The antigens these receptors bind are not known. Every bit of the isolated RNA underwent reverse transcription, so sequencing read expressed TCRB transcripts. Repertoires were generated with immunoSEQ multiplex PCR, while TCRdb's copy carries only in-frame clones and drops some. This table has hundreds of thousands of clones, roughly 13% appearing once. Study observations and caveats: Researchers report that Type 1 diabetes patients had moderately but significantly shorter TCRB CDR3s across all four CD4+ subsets.

Source material: naive CD4+ T cells from blood. The receptors derive from a woman aged 18-35 years with type 1 diabetes.

A few counts support this clone. The chain joins TRBV2 to TRBJ2-7, with D uncertain. The CDR3 is made up of 13 amino acids. The germline V gene has CDR1 SNHLY and CDR2 FYNNEI. Trimming removed 4 bases from V and 1 base from J, with 8 bases in between. Here the CDR3 reads CASSGQISYEQYF. The DNA of the CDR3 is TGTGCCAGCAGTGGTCAGATTTCCTACGAGCAGTACTTC.

This clone has only a few counts. The chain combines TRBV5-6 with TRBJ1-2; TRBD1 is a possible D gene (5 bases). Trimming took off 3 bases at V and 3 bases at J, with 6 bases between the two ends. The CDR3 is made up of 12 amino acids. Germline-derived CDR1 and CDR2 are SGHDT and YYEEEE. For the CDR3, the DNA is TGTGCCAGCAGCTCGACAGACTATGGCTACACCTTC. This gives the protein CASSSTDYGYTF.

This clone was seen a handful of times. This chain joins TRBV7-2 and TRBJ1-1; TRBD1 aligns across 9 bases. Trimming took 5 bases from V and 5 from J; bases not matched to a gene: 9. The CDR3 extends over 15 amino acids. Germline V gene data show CDR1 as SGHTA and CDR2 as FQGNSA. The CDR3 loop reads CASSRDGQGNTEAFF. The DNA of the CDR3 is TGTGCCAGCAGCCGTGACGGACAGGGGAATACTGAAGCTTTCTTT.

The CDR3 bases are TGTGCCACCAGCGGGGGACAGTGGAATGAGCAGTTCTTC. Translation gives CATSGGQWNEQFF. The J gene is TRBJ2-1, the V gene TRBV15; 7 nucleotides match TRBD1. The CDR3 contains 13 residues. The junction had 5 bases not matched to a gene; V was cut back by 5 bases and J by 7 bases. CDR1 LNHNV and CDR2 YYDKDF come from the germline V gene (reference sequence).

This clone was counted a few times. The J gene is TRBJ1-2, the V gene TRBV5-4; 7 bases agree with TRBD1. This CDR3 has 16 amino acids. J gave up 3 bases and V 3 bases, and 11 bases lay outside the gene matches. Germline V gene lookup returns CDR1 SGHNT and CDR2 YYREEE (reference sequence). Here the CDR3 reads CASSSGRDSRDYGYTF. For the CDR3, the DNA is TGTGCCAGCAGCTCCGGACGGGACAGCAGGGACTATGGCTACACCTTC.

The rearrangement links TRBV5-1 to TRBJ2-1; 9 bases are shared with TRBD2. The germline CDR1 and CDR2 sequences are SGHRS and YFSETQ. Trimming cost V 0 bases and J 10 bases; bases outside gene matches: 11. The length of the CDR3 is 16 residues. CDR3 in DNA: TGCGCCAGCAGCTTGGCAGGGGTTAGCGGGGGCCCAGAGCAGTTCTTC. Its protein product is CASSLAGVSGGPEQFF.

This rearrangement joins TRBV29-1 to TRBJ2-3; D is perhaps TRBD2 (7 bases). CDR3 length equals 14 residues. V was pared by 6 bases and J by 8 bases, with 21 bases between. Germline V gene lookup returns CDR1 SQVTM and CDR2 ANQGSEA. The CDR3 loop is CSVLGAPPGGTQYF. CDR3 DNA: TGCAGCGTGCTGGGGGCACCCCCGGGAGGTACGCAGTATTTT.

The chain carries TRBV18 and TRBJ2-3; a possible D gene is TRBD1 (5 bases). This CDR3 has 13 residues. CDR1 is KGHSH, CDR2 LQKENI, per germline. With 6 bases removed from V and 0 bases from J, the gap between germline ends came to 7 bases. The CDR3 loop is CASSDSSTDTQYF. CDR3 in DNA: TGTGCCAGCTCCGACAGCAGCACAGATACGCAGTATTTT.

This clone was seen more than once but under ten times. The CDR3 is CSGAGETQYF. In DNA, the CDR3 is TGCAGTGGGGCGGGAGAGACCCAGTACTTC. This chain uses TRBV20-1 with TRBJ2-5; a weak D match, TRBD2 (5 bases). The CDR3 contains 10 residues. Trimming cost V 7 bases and J 4 bases, with 7 bases left between them. The germline V gene has CDR1 DFQATT and CDR2 SNEGSKA (reference sequence).

Only a few counts were recorded for this clone. V gene TRBV29-1 combines with J gene TRBJ2-5; 7 nucleotides match TRBD1. CDR1 is SQVTM and CDR2 is ANQGSEA in the germline V gene. There are 13 residues in the CDR3. V trimming: 2 bases; J trimming: 1 base; junction bases outside the gene matches: 1. The CDR3 region is CSVERGPQETQYF. The CDR3 DNA sequence: TGCAGCGTTGAAAGGGGGCCCCAAGAGACCCAGTACTTC.

This clone was detected a few times. This sequence joins TRBV29-1 and TRBJ1-2; 8 bases match TRBD1. The CDR3 spans 13 residues. Germline assignment: CDR1 SQVTM and CDR2 ANQGSEA. The J segment lost 3 bases and the V segment lost 2 bases, leaving 2 bases of the junction unmatched. This chain's CDR3 is CSVEQGAYYGYTF. CDR3 DNA sequence: TGCAGCGTTGAACAGGGGGCCTACTATGGCTACACCTTC.

This clone was seen only a few times. The chain employs TRBV7-9 and TRBJ2-1; D unresolved. Germline V lookup: CDR1 SEHNR, CDR2 FQNEAQ (reference sequence). V lost 2 bases, J lost 3 bases, and 5 bases lay in between. This CDR3 contains 13 residues. The CDR3 DNA reads TGTGCCAGCAGCTTACGAGGCTACAATGAGCAGTTCTTC. The encoded protein is CASSLRGYNEQFF.

The rearrangement joins TRBV5-1 to TRBJ2-3, with D possibly matching TRBD2 (7 bases). CDR1 is SGHRS and CDR2 is YFSETQ in the germline V gene. Trimming left V 4 bases short and J 4 bases short, with 16 bases between. The length of the CDR3 is 15 residues. The CDR3 loop reads CASSPAAGASDTQYF. The DNA for the CDR3 is TGCGCCAGCAGCCCTGCGGCGGGGGCTTCAGATACGCAGTATTTT.

Notes on this clone: The sample contains more than one DNA sequence encoding this CDR3. This sequence joins TRBV7-9 and TRBJ1-5; D gene unclear. V was shortened by 4 bases and J by 4 bases, with 5 bases between the two germline ends. Germline V gene data show CDR1 as SEHNR and CDR2 as FQNEAQ (reference sequence). This CDR3 region has 12 residues. The CDR3 bases are TGTGCCAGCAGCTCGGGGAATCAGCCCCAGCATTTT. It specifies CASSSGNQPQHF. The variable domain in full, completed from reference TRBV7-9 and TRBJ1-5, reads DTGVSQNPRHKITKRGQNVTFRCDPISEHNRLYWYRQTLGQGPEFLTYFQNEAQLEKSRLLSDRFSAERPKGSFSTLEIQRTEQGDSAMYLCASSSGNQPQHFGDGTRLSIL.

There are a few counts of this clone. The J gene is TRBJ2-1, the V gene TRBV19, with D possibly being TRBD2 (6 bases). Germline V gene lookup returns CDR1 LNHDA and CDR2 SQIVND (reference sequence). V was trimmed by 1 base and J by 9 bases, leaving 16 bases between them. There are 15 residues in the CDR3. CDR3 coding DNA: TGTGCCAGTAGTATAGTCGGAGGGAGTGAGTTTGAGCAGTTCTTC. Residues: CASSIVGGSEFEQFF.

This clone has more than one count but fewer than ten. The chain recombines TRBV5-6 with TRBJ2-2; D might be TRBD1 (6 bases). Trimming left V 1 base short and J 3 bases short, with 13 bases between. The CDR3 has 16 amino acids. Germline V gives CDR1 SGHDT, CDR2 YYEEEE. CDR3 DNA sequence: TGTGCCAGCAGCTTGCCTGGGGGCTTGGACACCGGGGAGCTGTTTTTT. Translating it yields CASSLPGGLDTGELFF.

This clone was detected a few times. This chain joins TRBV7-8 and TRBJ1-2; D might be TRBD1 (5 bases). The CDR3 is made up of 13 amino acids. Trimming took 11 bases from V and 8 from J, leaving 21 bases between them. The V gene's germline CDR1 is SGHVS and CDR2 FQNEAQ. The CDR3 reads CASGGGALRGYTF. CDR3 bases: TGTGCCTCGGGAGGCGGGGCCTTAAGGGGCTACACCTTC.

This clone was recorded a few times. This sequence joins TRBV30 and TRBJ2-7; perhaps TRBD2 as D (5 bases). Germline values: CDR1 GTSNPN, CDR2 SVGIG (reference sequence). The CDR3 contains 15 residues. V was cut by 6 bases and J by 0 bases, with 18 bases left in between. CDR3 DNA: TGTGCCTGCAACATCAACACTGGGAGCTCCTACGAGCAGTACTTC. As protein: CACNINTGSSYEQYF.

DNA of the CDR3: TGTGCCAGCAGCTTACGGGCTAGCGGGACCGGGGAGCTGTTTTTT. Translated, it gives CASSLRASGTGELFF. V is TRBV7-9 and J is TRBJ2-2; 8 bases are a match to TRBD2. The CDR3 extends over 15 amino acids. CDR1 is SEHNR and CDR2 is FQNEAQ in the germline V gene (reference sequence). J lost 5 bases, V lost 2 bases, and 4 bases had no gene match.

The chain uses TRBV5-1 and TRBJ2-5, with D perhaps TRBD1 (6 bases). This CDR3 is built from 14 residues. Trimming took off 3 bases at V and 2 bases at J, with 11 bases between the two ends. From germline, CDR1 is SGHRS and CDR2 YFSETQ. As DNA, the CDR3 is TGCGCCAGCAGCTCGGACAGTCCTCAAGAGACCCAGTACTTC. Translated, it gives CASSSDSPQETQYF.

This clone was found a few times. This chain uses TRBV7-7 with TRBJ2-1, with 14 bases lining up with TRBD2. This CDR3 is built from 19 residues. CDR1 and CDR2 from the germline V gene are SSHAT and FNYEAQ (reference sequence). V lost 4 bases, J lost 4 bases, and 12 bases stayed unmatched. The CDR3 sequence: CASSSRLAGGSILYNEQFF. CDR3 sequence (DNA): TGTGCCAGCAGCTCCCGACTAGCGGGGGGGTCGATTTTGTACAATGAGCAGTTCTTC.

The rearrangement joins TRBV14 to TRBJ2-1; maybe TRBD2 (6 bases). CDR3 length: 15 residues. With 1 base removed from V and 4 bases from J, the gap between germline ends came to 11 bases. CDR1 and CDR2 from the germline V gene are SGHDN and FVKESK. This chain's CDR3 is CASSQVSGGYNEQFF. In DNA, the CDR3 is TGTGCCAGCAGCCAAGTTAGCGGAGGATACAATGAGCAGTTCTTC.

This clone was found a few times. The gene calls are TRBV7-9 and TRBJ2-1, with 7 bases lining up with TRBD1. The germline V gene encodes CDR1 SEHNR and CDR2 FQNEAQ (reference sequence). The CDR3 length is 15 residues. V was clipped by 5 bases and J by 6 bases; unmatched bases: 10. CDR3 residues: CASSPPGQALNEQFF. Here the CDR3 DNA reads TGTGCCAGCAGCCCCCCCGGACAGGCGCTCAATGAGCAGTTCTTC.

The rearrangement joins TRBV7-8 to TRBJ1-1; D remains ambiguous. Germline values: CDR1 SGHVS, CDR2 FQNEAQ. The CDR3 is made up of 11 amino acids. With 5 bases removed from V and 3 bases from J, the gap between germline ends came to 4 bases. CDR3 nucleotide sequence: TGTGCCAGCAGCCAGTACACTGAAGCTTTCTTT. Its protein product is CASSQYTEAFF.

V and J are TRBV5-1 and TRBJ2-2, with 12 bases identical to TRBD2. The V segment lost 4 bases and the J segment 6 bases; nucleotides outside the gene matches: 4. Looked up from germline, CDR1 is SGHRS and CDR2 is YFSETQ. This CDR3 is built from 15 residues. The DNA for the CDR3 is TGCGCCAGCAGCCCCGGGACTAGCGGGCCCGGGGAGCTGTTTTTT. Translating gives CASSPGTSGPGELFF.

This rearrangement joins TRBV7-2 to TRBJ2-2; 10 bases are shared with TRBD2. J gave up 4 bases and V 5 bases, and 7 bases lay outside the gene matches. CDR3 size: 16 residues. Germline lookup yields CDR1 SGHTA and CDR2 FQGNSA. CDR3 sequence (DNA): TGTGCCAGCAGCAGTAGCGGGAGGATCACCACCGGGGAGCTGTTTTTT. It codes for CASSSSGRITTGELFF.

CDR3: CASSLAQTGDEQYF. Written as DNA, the CDR3 is TGTGCCAGCAGTTTAGCCCAGACAGGGGACGAGCAGTACTTC. The genes are TRBV27 and TRBJ2-7; 8 nucleotides match TRBD1. After removal of 2 bases from V and 5 bases from J, the junction contained 5 bases not matched to a gene. This CDR3 contains 14 residues. Germline V gene lookup returns CDR1 MNHEY and CDR2 SMNVEV (reference sequence).